The clone carrying this TCR delta chain was detected only a few times. Unmatched junction bases numbered 5, after V lost 1 base and J lost 3 bases. Germline assignment: CDR1 GEAIGNYY and CDR2 EKD. The CDR3 totals 16 residues. TCRdb re-called the RT-PCR reads using CATT. Of under 7,000 delta-chain clones listed, around 2% are singletons. These data originate in a study of gamma-delta T cells after stem cell transplantation. The receptor comes from a human donor. It is not recorded whose cells these are; they may come from a transplant donor. The sequencing input was gamma-delta T cells. The chain combines TRDV2 with TRDJ1, with 12 bases lining up with TRDD3. CDR3 residues: CACDTLGDTQSDKLIF. Here the CDR3 DNA reads TGTGCCTGTGACACGCTGGGGGATACGCAATCCGATAAACTCATCTTT.